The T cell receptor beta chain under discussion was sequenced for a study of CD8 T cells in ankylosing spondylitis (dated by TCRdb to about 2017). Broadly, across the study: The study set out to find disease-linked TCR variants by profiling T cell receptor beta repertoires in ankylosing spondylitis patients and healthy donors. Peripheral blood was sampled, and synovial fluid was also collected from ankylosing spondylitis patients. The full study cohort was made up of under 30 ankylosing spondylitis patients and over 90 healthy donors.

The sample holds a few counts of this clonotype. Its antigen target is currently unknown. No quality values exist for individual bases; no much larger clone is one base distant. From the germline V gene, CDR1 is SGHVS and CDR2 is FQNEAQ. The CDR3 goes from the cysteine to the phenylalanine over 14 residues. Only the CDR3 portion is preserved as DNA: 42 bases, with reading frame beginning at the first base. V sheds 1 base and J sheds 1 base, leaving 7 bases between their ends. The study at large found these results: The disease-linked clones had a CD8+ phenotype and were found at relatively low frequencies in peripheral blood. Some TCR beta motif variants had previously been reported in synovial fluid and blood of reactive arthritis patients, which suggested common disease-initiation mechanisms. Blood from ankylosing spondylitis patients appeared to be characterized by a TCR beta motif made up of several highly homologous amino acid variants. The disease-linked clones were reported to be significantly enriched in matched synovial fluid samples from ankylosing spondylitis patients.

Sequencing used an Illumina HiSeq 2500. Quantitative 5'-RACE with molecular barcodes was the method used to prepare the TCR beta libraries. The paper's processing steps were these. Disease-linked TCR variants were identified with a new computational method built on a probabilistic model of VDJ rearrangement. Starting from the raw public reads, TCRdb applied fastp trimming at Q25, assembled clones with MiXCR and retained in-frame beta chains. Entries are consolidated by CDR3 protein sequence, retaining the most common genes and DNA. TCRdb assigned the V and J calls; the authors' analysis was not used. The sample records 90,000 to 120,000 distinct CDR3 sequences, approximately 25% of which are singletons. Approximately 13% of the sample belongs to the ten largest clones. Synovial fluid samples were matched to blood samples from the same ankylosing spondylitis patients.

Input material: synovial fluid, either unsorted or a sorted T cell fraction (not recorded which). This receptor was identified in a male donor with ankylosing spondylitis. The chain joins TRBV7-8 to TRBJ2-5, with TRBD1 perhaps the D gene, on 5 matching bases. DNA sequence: TGTGCCAGCAGCTTAGGGACATTCCAAGAGACCCAGTACTTC. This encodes CASSLGTFQETQYF.